The clone carrying this T cell receptor beta chain was observed at least ten times. No antigen is known for it. Combining a sample-barcoded 5' primer with a J-beta primer mix, a second PCR ran for roughly 7 to 12 cycles. A template-switch adaptor with 12 random nucleotides tagged each cDNA molecule. TCRdb reanalysed the 5' RACE reads using MiXCR and keeps one entry per CDR3 protein. Here the sample spans about 680,000 distinct CDR3 sequences, more than 40% being singletons. These data originate in a study of blood T cells in healthy people across ages. Study-wide points: Unsorted PBMCs prevented conclusive naive versus antigen-experienced comparison. Naive CD4+ cell counts and diversity both ran higher in long-lived than in aged donors.

The CDR3 consists of 17 residues. V was clipped by 6 bases and J by 2 bases; unmatched bases: 13. Germline V CDR1 and CDR2: MNHNS, SASEGT. This TCR came from a woman aged 60-75 years in good health. The rearrangement joins TRBV6-1 to TRBJ2-5, with 9 bases lining up with TRBD2. The sample taken for sequencing was blood. CDR3 region: CASSGGREGQIQETQYF. The CDR3 DNA reads TGTGCCAGCAGCGGGGGGCGGGAGGGCCAGATACAAGAGACCCAGTACTTC.